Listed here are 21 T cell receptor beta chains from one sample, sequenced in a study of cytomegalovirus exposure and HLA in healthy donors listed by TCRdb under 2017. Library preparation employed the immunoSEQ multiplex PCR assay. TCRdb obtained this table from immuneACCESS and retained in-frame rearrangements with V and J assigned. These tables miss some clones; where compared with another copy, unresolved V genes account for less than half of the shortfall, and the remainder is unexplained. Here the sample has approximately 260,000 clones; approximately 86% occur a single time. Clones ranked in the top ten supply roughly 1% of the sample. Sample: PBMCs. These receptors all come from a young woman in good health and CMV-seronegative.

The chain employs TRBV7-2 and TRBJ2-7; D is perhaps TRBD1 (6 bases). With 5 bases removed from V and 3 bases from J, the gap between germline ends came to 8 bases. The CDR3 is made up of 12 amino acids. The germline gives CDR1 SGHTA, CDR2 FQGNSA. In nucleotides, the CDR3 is TGTGCCAGCAGCACACAGGGCTACGAGCAGTACTTC. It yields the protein CASSTQGYEQYF. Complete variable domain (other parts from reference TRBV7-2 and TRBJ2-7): GAGVSQSPSNKVTEKGKDVELRCDPISGHTALYWYRQSLGQGLEFLIYFQGNSAPDKSGLPSDRFSAERTGGSVSTLTIQRTQQEDSAVYLCASSTQGYEQYFGPGTRLTVT.

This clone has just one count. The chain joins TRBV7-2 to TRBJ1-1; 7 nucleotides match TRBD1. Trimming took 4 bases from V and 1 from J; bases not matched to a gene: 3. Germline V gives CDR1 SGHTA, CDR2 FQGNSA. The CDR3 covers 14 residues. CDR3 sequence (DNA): TGTGCCAGCAGCTACTACAGGGGGAACACTGAAGCTTTCTTT. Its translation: CASSYYRGNTEAFF.

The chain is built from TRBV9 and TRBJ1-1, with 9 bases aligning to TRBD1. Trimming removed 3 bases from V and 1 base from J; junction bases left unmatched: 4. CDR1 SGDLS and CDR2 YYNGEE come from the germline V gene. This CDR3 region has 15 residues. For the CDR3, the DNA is TGTGCCAGCAGCGCGGGGACAGGGTCGAACACTGAAGCTTTCTTT. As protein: CASSAGTGSNTEAFF.

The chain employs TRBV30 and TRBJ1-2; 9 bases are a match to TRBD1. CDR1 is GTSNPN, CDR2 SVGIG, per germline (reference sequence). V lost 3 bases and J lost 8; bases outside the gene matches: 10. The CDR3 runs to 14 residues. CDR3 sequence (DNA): TGTGCCTGGAGCGCAGGGGACAGGGCTGACGGCTACACCTTC. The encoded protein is CAWSAGDRADGYTF.

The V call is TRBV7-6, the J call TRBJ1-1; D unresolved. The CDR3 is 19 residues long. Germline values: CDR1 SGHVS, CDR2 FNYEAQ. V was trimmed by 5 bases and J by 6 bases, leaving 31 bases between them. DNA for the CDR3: TGTGCCAGCAGCCTGACCGACTTCACCTCCTCCACACGTAGTGCTGAAGCTTTCTTT. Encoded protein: CASSLTDFTSSTRSAEAFF.

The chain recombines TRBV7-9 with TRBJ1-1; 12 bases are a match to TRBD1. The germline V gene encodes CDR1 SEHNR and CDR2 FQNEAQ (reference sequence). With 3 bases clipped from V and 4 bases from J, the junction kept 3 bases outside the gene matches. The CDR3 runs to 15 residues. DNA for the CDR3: TGTGCCAGCAGCTTCGGGACAGGGGGCTTCACTGAAGCTTTCTTT. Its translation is CASSFGTGGFTEAFF.

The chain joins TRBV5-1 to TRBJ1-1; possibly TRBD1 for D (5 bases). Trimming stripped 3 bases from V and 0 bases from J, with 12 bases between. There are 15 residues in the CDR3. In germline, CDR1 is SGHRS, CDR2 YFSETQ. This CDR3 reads CASSSGVGLNTEAFF. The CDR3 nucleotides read TGCGCCAGCAGCTCGGGGGTGGGGTTGAACACTGAAGCTTTCTTT.

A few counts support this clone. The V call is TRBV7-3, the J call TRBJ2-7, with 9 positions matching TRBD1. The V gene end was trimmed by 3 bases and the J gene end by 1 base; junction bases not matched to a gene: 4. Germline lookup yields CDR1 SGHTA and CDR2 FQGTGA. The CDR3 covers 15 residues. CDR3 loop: CASSLDRGLSYEQYF. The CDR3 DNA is TGTGCCAGCAGCTTGGACAGGGGACTATCCTACGAGCAGTACTTC.

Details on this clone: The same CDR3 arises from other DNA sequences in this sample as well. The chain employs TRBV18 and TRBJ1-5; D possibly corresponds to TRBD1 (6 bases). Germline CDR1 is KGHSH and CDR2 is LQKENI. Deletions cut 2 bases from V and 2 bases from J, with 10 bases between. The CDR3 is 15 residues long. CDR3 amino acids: CASSPEQGGNQPQHF. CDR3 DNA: TGTGCCAGCTCACCAGAACAGGGTGGCAATCAGCCCCAGCATTTT.

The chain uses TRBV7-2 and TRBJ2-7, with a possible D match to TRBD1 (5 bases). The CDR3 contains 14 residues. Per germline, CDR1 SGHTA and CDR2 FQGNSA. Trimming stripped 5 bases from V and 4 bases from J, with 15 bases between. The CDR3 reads CASSGRQSLYEQYF. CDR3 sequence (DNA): TGTGCCAGCAGCGGCAGACAGTCCCTATACGAGCAGTACTTC.

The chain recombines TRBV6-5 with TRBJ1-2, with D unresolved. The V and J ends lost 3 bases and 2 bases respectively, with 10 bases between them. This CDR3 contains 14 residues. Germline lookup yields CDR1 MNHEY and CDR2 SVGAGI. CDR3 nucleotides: TGTGCCAGCAGTTATACTACACCAAACTATGGCTACACCTTC. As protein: CASSYTTPNYGYTF.

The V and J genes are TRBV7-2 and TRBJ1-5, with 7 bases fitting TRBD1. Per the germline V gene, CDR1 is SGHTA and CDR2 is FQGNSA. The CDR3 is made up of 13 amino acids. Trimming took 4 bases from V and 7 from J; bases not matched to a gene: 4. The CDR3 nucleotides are TGTGCCAGCAGCTCCGACAGGGACCAGCCCCAGCATTTT. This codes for CASSSDRDQPQHF.

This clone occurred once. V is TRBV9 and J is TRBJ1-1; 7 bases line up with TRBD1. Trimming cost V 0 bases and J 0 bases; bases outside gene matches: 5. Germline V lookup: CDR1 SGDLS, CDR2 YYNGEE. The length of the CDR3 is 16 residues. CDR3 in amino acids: CASSVAGQELNTEAFF. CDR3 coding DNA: TGTGCCAGCAGCGTAGCTGGACAGGAATTGAACACTGAAGCTTTCTTT.

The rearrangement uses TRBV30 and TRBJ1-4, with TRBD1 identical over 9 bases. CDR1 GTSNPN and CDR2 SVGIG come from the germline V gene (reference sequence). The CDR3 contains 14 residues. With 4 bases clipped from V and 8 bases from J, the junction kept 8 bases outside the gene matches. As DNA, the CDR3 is TGTGCCTGGACGACGGGACAGGGAGGGGAAAAACTGTTTTTT. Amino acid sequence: CAWTTGQGGEKLFF.

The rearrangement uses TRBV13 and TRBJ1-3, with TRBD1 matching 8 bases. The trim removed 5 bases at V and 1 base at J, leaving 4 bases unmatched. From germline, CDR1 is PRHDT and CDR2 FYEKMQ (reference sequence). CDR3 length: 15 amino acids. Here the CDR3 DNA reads TGTGCCAGCAGCCTCCGACAGGGGTCTGGAAACACCATATATTTT. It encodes CASSLRQGSGNTIYF.

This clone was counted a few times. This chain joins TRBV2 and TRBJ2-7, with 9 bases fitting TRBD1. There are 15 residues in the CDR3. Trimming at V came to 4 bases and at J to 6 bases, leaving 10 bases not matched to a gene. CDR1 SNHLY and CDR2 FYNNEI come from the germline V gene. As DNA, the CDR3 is TGTGCCAGCAGTGGGGGAGTCACAGGGGGCTCCGAGCAGTACTTC. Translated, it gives CASSGGVTGGSEQYF.

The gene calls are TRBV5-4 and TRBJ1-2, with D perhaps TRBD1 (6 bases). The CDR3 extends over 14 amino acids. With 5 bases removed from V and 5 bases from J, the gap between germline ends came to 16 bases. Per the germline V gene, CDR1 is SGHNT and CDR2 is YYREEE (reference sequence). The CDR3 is CASRGSDRTYGYTF. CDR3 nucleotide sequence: TGTGCCAGCAGGGGCTCTGACAGGACGTATGGCTACACCTTC.

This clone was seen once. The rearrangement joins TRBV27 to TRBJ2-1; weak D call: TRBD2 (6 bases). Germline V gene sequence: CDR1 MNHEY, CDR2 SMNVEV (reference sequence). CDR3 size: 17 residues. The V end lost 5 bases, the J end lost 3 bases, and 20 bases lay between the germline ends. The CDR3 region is CASSRLTQAGLYNEQFF. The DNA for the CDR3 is TGTGCCAGCAGTCGATTGACACAGGCGGGGCTCTACAATGAGCAGTTCTTC.

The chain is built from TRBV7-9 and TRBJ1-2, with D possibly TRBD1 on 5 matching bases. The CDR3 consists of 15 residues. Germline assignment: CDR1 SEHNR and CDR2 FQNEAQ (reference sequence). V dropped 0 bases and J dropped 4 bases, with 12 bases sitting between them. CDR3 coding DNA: TGTGCCAGCAGCTTAGCGGGAGGGGAGCGCTATGGCTACACCTTC. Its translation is CASSLAGGERYGYTF.

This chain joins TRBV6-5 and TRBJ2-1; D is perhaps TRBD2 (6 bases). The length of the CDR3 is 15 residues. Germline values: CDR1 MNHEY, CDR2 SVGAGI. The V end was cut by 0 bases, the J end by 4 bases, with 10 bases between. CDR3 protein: CASSYSAGTYNEQFF. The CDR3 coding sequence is TGTGCCAGCAGTTACTCGGCAGGGACTTACAATGAGCAGTTCTTC.

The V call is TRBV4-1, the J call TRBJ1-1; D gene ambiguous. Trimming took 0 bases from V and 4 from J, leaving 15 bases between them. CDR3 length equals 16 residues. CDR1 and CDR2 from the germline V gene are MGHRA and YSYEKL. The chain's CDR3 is CASSQEVGLFSTEAFF. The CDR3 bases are TGCGCCAGCAGCCAAGAAGTAGGACTTTTTTCCACTGAAGCTTTCTTT.